These 17 T cell receptor beta chains share one sample of origin, sequenced in a study of molecular identifiers for immune sequencing clone quantification. TCRdb independently ran MiXCR on the PCR reads; one entry per CDR3 protein. The top ten hold 0.75% to 0.95% of the sample, which has approximately 670,000 distinct CDR3 sequences, just under 20% seen once. Source material: naive CD8+ T cells from blood, with Jurkat cell RNA spiked in. Indicated subset: FACS-sorted CD8+CD4-CCR7+CD45RA+ naive T cells. These TCRs come from a human donor in good health. Some libraries in this study had Jurkat cell RNA spiked in.

The table lists this clonotype with many counts. The chain couples TRBV6-5 to TRBJ2-7; TRBD1 matches 10 bases. Germline CDR1 MNHEY, CDR2 SVGAGI. The CDR3 totals 16 residues. V gave up 4 bases and J gave up 5 bases; unmatched junction bases: 11. The CDR3 nucleotides are TGTGCCAGCAGTTCCCTCCTGACAGGGGGCATCCACGAGCAGTACTTC. This gives the protein CASSSLLTGGIHEQYF.

With regard to this clonotype: The junction differs from germline at one of its ends, possibly a read error. CDR3 nucleotides: TGTGCCAGCAGTCGAATCCTAGCGGGAGTGGGCGAGCGGTACTTC. The encoded protein is CASSRILAGVGERYF. This chain uses TRBV27 with TRBJ2-7; 10 nucleotides align to TRBD2. The CDR3 has 15 amino acids. Germline CDR1 MNHEY, CDR2 SMNVEV (reference sequence).

V and J are TRBV2 and TRBJ2-7; 10 positions match TRBD1. Germline-derived CDR1 and CDR2 are SNHLY and FYNNEI. The V and J ends lost 4 bases and 6 bases, in that order; junction bases with no gene match: 6. This CDR3 has 14 amino acids. As DNA, the CDR3 is TGTGCCAGCAGTGGGGACAGGGGAGCGGTCGAGCAGTACTTC. It is translated as CASSGDRGAVEQYF.

In its sample, this clonotype was seen a few times. The chain is built from TRBV2 and TRBJ2-6; tentative D call: TRBD1 (6 bases). This CDR3 is built from 18 residues. Germline CDR1 SNHLY, CDR2 FYNNEI. V lost 4 bases to trimming and J lost 0 bases, with 16 bases between them. CDR3 region: CASSATGQYDSGANVLTF. The CDR3 DNA reads as TGTGCCAGCAGTGCTACAGGGCAATACGACTCTGGGGCCAACGTCCTGACTTTC.

As for this clonotype: This clone may be a read error of a much larger clone one base away. The J gene is TRBJ2-2, the V gene TRBV24-1; tentatively, D is TRBD2 (5 bases). This CDR3 region has 16 residues. From germline, CDR1 is KGHDR and CDR2 SFDVKD. The CDR3 sequence is CATSDPRLPNTGELVF. The CDR3 DNA sequence: TGTGCCACCAGTGATCCCCGGTTGCCTAACACCGGGGAGCTGGTTTTT.

There are many counts of this clonotype. This chain links TRBV29-1 with TRBJ2-2, with D possibly being TRBD2 (6 bases). The germline V gene encodes CDR1 SQVTM and CDR2 ANQGSEA. The V gene lost 1 base and the J gene lost 6 bases, with 6 bases spanning the gap. The CDR3 has 12 residues. CDR3 DNA sequence: TGCAGCGTTGAAGCTAGCGCCGGGGAGCTGTTTTTT. Its protein product is CSVEASAGELFF.

The chain combines TRBV27 with TRBJ1-5; no clear D. Germline V gene sequence: CDR1 MNHEY, CDR2 SMNVEV (reference sequence). This CDR3 has 15 amino acids. Trimming removed 6 bases from V and 3 bases from J, with 15 bases in between. The CDR3 reads CASSASSRVNQPQHF. The DNA of the CDR3 is TGTGCCAGCAGCGCTTCGAGTAGGGTCAATCAGCCCCAGCATTTT.

This clonotype was detected ten times or more. The chain carries TRBV30 and TRBJ1-2, with 8 bases aligning to TRBD1. The V segment lost 0 bases and the J segment 5 bases; nucleotides outside the gene matches: 2. The CDR3 extends over 13 amino acids. Looked up from germline, CDR1 is GTSNPN and CDR2 is SVGIG (reference sequence). The CDR3 DNA sequence: TGTGCCTGGAGTGTAACAGGGGGGTATGGCTACACCTTC. Amino acid sequence: CAWSVTGGYGYTF.

To note about this clonotype: One end of the junction varies from germline; a read error may be responsible. J is TRBJ2-1 and V is TRBV11-2, with D perhaps matching TRBD2 (5 bases). The CDR3 sequence is 14 residues long. Germline CDR1 reads SGHAT; CDR2 reads FQNNGV. CDR3 sequence (DNA): TGTGCCGGCAGCTCAGAGCGGCTTGGGAATGAGCAGTTCTTC. It encodes CAGSSERLGNEQFF. The entire variable domain, with the rest obtained from reference TRBV11-2 and TRBJ2-1, is as follows: EAGVAQSPRYKIIEKRQSVAFWCNPISGHATLYWYQQILGQGPKLLIQFQNNGVVDDSQLPKDRFSAERLKGVDSTLKIQPAKLEDSAVYLCAGSSERLGNEQFFGPGTRLTVL.

This clonotype was seen at least ten times. The V gene is TRBV4-1, the J gene TRBJ1-2, with D unresolved. The CDR3 has 12 amino acids. V was shortened by 4 bases and J by 1 base, with 4 bases between the two germline ends. CDR1 is MGHRA and CDR2 is YSYEKL in the germline V gene. This CDR3 is CASSRSNYGYTF. CDR3 nucleotides: TGCGCCAGCAGCCGGAGTAACTATGGCTACACCTTC.

The table lists this clonotype with many counts. No DNA is shown, since the ends of the CDR3 on it are uncertain; the CDR3 is the one TCRdb lists. The rearrangement links TRBV21-1 to TRBJ1-5; the table gives TRBD1 as D, unverified against the DNA. TRBV21-1 is termed a pseudogene. The CDR3 extends over 17 residues, inclusive of both ends. CDR3 residues: CASSKVGPGIGNQPQHF.

The table lists this clonotype with many counts. The chain is built from TRBV28 and TRBJ2-7; 9 bases map to TRBD2. V was pared by 4 bases and J by 3 bases, with 7 bases of the junction left unmatched. Germline V gives CDR1 MDHEN, CDR2 SYDVKM. This CDR3 region has 15 residues. The CDR3 DNA reads TGTGCCAGCAGTTACCGGACTAGCGACCTCTACGAGCAGTACTTC. Translating it yields CASSYRTSDLYEQYF. The full variable domain, completed using reference TRBV28 and TRBJ2-7, is DVKVTQSSRYLVKRTGEKVFLECVQDMDHENMFWYRQDPGLGLRLIYFSYDVKMKEKGDIPEGYSVSREKKERFSLILESASTNQTSMYLCASSYRTSDLYEQYFGPGTRLTVT.

The count of this clonotype is one. A read error may explain this, as a much larger clone is one base away. CDR3 sequence reads: CASRRRIGTTDTQYF. Here the CDR3 DNA reads TGTGCCAGCAGGCGAAGGATAGGAACCACAGATACGCAGTATTTT. V and J are TRBV6-1 and TRBJ2-3; no firm D call. V lost 6 bases to trimming and J lost 2 bases, with 15 bases between them. The CDR3 covers 15 residues. The germline V gene has CDR1 MNHNS and CDR2 SASEGT.

There are a few counts of this clonotype. This sequence joins TRBV20-1 and TRBJ2-1; either TRBD1 or TRBD2 may fit D (6 bases each). Germline V gene data show CDR1 as DFQATT and CDR2 as SNEGSKA (reference sequence). This CDR3 has 15 amino acids. V was clipped by 4 bases and J by 8 bases, with 21 bases between them. This CDR3 reads CSAILRGRGADEQFF. The CDR3 nucleotides read TGCAGTGCTATCCTGCGGGGTAGGGGGGCCGATGAGCAGTTCTTC.

At least ten counts were recorded for this clonotype. The rearrangement links TRBV6-6 to TRBJ2-2; no firm D call. The V gene lost 6 bases and the J gene lost 0 bases, with 11 bases spanning the gap. The CDR3 is 15 residues long. The germline V gene has CDR1 MNHNY and CDR2 SVGAGI (reference sequence). The CDR3 nucleotides read TGTGCCAGCAGCAAATGGACGACGAACACCGGGGAGCTGTTTTTT. Residues: CASSKWTTNTGELFF.

J is TRBJ2-5 and V is TRBV5-6; 8 positions match TRBD1. The CDR3 is 15 amino acids. Looked up from germline, CDR1 is SGHDT and CDR2 is YYEEEE. J gave up 4 bases and V 4 bases, and 9 bases lay outside the gene matches. CDR3 in DNA: TGTGCCAGCAGCCATGATCTCCAGGGGGCAGAGACCCAGTACTTC. It codes for CASSHDLQGAETQYF. Filled out from reference TRBV5-6 and TRBJ2-5, the complete variable domain reads DAGVTQSPTHLIKTRGQQVTLRCSPKSGHDTVSWYQQALGQGPQFIFQYYEEEERQRGNFPDRFSGHQFPNYSSELNVNALLLGDSALYLCASSHDLQGAETQYFGPGTRLLVL.

In this sample, this clonotype turned up many times. The chain is built from TRBV12-3 or TRBV12-4 and TRBJ1-2; D is undetermined. Trimming pared 2 bases from V and 0 bases from J, leaving 13 bases between. The length of the CDR3 is 16 residues. The CDR3: CASSLSRGPTNYGYTF. CDR3 coding DNA: TGTGCCAGCAGTTTAAGTCGAGGACCAACTAACTATGGCTACACCTTC.